Below, 31 T cell receptor beta chains from the same sample are listed, as sequenced in a study of technical replicates of blood from several donors. The assay was immunoSEQ multiplex PCR, and TCRdb's table has in-frame clones only and misses some. The table has tens of thousands of clones, nearly 98% seen once. Sequenced material: T cells isolated from PBMCs. These receptors originate from a human donor in good health.

The chain has TRBV7-2 and TRBJ2-3; 16 bases agree with TRBD2. The V segment lost 0 bases and the J segment 5 bases; nucleotides outside the gene matches: 2. Germline loops: CDR1 SGHTA, CDR2 FQGNSA. The CDR3 loop spans 17 amino acids. Written as DNA, the CDR3 is TGTGCCAGCAGCTTAGCGGGACTAGCGGGAGGGGGAGATACGCAGTATTTT. This sequence encodes CASSLAGLAGGGDTQYF.

The rearrangement links TRBV15 to TRBJ2-7, with 9 bases fitting TRBD1. The germline gives CDR1 LNHNV, CDR2 YYDKDF (reference sequence). This CDR3 has 15 amino acids. With V trimmed by 0 bases and J by 3 bases, 3 bases remained unmatched. Here the CDR3 DNA reads TGTGCCACCAGCAGAGAAAAGGACAGGGGCTACGAGCAGTACTTC. Translated, it gives CATSREKDRGYEQYF.

The chain joins TRBV6-1 to TRBJ2-3; 9 bases fit TRBD2. Germline V gene lookup returns CDR1 MNHNS and CDR2 SASEGT. V shed 1 base and J 1 base; nucleotides not matched to a gene: 0. The CDR3 contains 15 residues. The CDR3 here is CASSEGLAGTDTQYF. CDR3 in DNA: TGTGCCAGCAGTGAAGGACTAGCGGGCACAGATACGCAGTATTTT.

The chain combines TRBV29-1 with TRBJ1-1, with D perhaps matching TRBD1 (6 bases). The CDR3 contains 16 residues. Germline CDR1 SQVTM, CDR2 ANQGSEA. Trimming cost V 2 bases and J 0 bases, with 16 bases left between them. The CDR3 DNA is TGCAGCGTTGAAATCCGGGCGACAGGCGTGAACACTGAAGCTTTCTTT. It codes for CSVEIRATGVNTEAFF.

The chain carries TRBV6-5 and TRBJ2-7; D is unresolved. The V end lost 4 bases, the J end lost 1 base, and 8 bases lay between the germline ends. The CDR3 spans 13 residues. Germline lookup yields CDR1 MNHEY and CDR2 SVGAGI. CDR3 sequence: CASSSQVSYEQYF. The DNA for the CDR3 is TGTGCCAGCAGTTCCCAGGTGTCCTACGAGCAGTACTTC.

CDR3 protein: CASSQDLEGGVTNEKLFF. In nucleotides, the CDR3 is TGTGCCAGCAGCCAAGATTTGGAAGGGGGTGTAACTAATGAAAAACTGTTTTTT. The chain links TRBV4-2 to TRBJ1-4; possible D gene TRBD1, 6 bases. V gave up 0 bases and J gave up 1 base, with 15 bases separating them. CDR3 size: 18 residues. Germline loops: CDR1 LGHNA, CDR2 YNFKEQ.

V usage is TRBV28 and J usage is TRBJ1-2, with 10 bases that match TRBD1. Germline lookup yields CDR1 MDHEN and CDR2 SYDVKM. The CDR3 contains 14 residues. V trimming: 6 bases; J trimming: 4 bases; junction bases outside the gene matches: 5. The CDR3 here is CASRVTGGSYGYTF. The CDR3 nucleotides read TGTGCCAGCAGAGTGACAGGGGGCTCCTATGGCTACACCTTC.

The DNA for the CDR3 is TGTGCCAGCAGCTTAGACGGGAATCAGCCCCAGCATTTT. It specifies CASSLDGNQPQHF. The J gene is TRBJ1-5, the V gene TRBV7-2; D uncertain. This CDR3 region has 13 residues. The germline V gene encodes CDR1 SGHTA and CDR2 FQGNSA. V was trimmed by 1 base and J by 4 bases, leaving 5 bases between them.

The rearrangement joins TRBV28 to TRBJ1-2, with 8 positions matching TRBD1. V was pared by 4 bases and J by 2 bases, with 3 bases of the junction left unmatched. Per the germline V gene, CDR1 is MDHEN and CDR2 is SYDVKM. The CDR3 totals 14 residues. The CDR3 spells CASSYGQGNYGYTF. The CDR3 coding sequence is TGTGCCAGCAGTTATGGACAGGGAAACTATGGCTACACCTTC.

This sequence joins TRBV27 and TRBJ2-3; TRBD1 is a possible D gene (5 bases). Trimming took 0 bases from V and 1 from J, leaving 8 bases between them. The CDR3 is 15 amino acids. Germline-derived CDR1 and CDR2 are MNHEY and SMNVEV (reference sequence). This chain's CDR3 is CASSLSLGRTDTQYF. Written as DNA, the CDR3 is TGTGCCAGCAGTTTATCCCTGGGGCGCACAGATACGCAGTATTTT.

The chain combines TRBV6-1 with TRBJ1-2; 11 bases fit TRBD1. The CDR3 contains 14 residues. J gave up 8 bases and V 5 bases, and 7 bases lay outside the gene matches. The V gene's germline CDR1 is MNHNS and CDR2 SASEGT. The CDR3 reads CASSLSDRGLGYTF. The CDR3 DNA is TGTGCCAGCAGTCTTTCGGACAGGGGGCTAGGCTACACCTTC.

The chain is built from TRBV6-1 and TRBJ2-7, with D unresolved. The CDR3 runs to 10 residues. Trimming pared 6 bases from V and 4 bases from J, leaving 4 bases between. CDR1 MNHNS and CDR2 SASEGT come from the germline V gene. CDR3 nucleotide sequence: TGTGCCAGCAGCCTTTACGAGCAGTACTTC. Encoded protein: CASSLYEQYF.

The chain is built from TRBV2 and TRBJ2-2; 7 bases map to TRBD1. V gave up 8 bases and J gave up 8 bases; unmatched junction bases: 11. Germline V gives CDR1 SNHLY, CDR2 FYNNEI. CDR3 length: 14 residues. The DNA of the CDR3 is TGTGCCAGCCTAGACAGGGTGGGAACGGGGGAGCTGTTTTTT. It codes for CASLDRVGTGELFF.

The rearrangement uses TRBV6-1 and TRBJ1-2, with a possible D match to TRBD1 (5 bases). The CDR3 length is 16 residues. Germline V lookup: CDR1 MNHNS, CDR2 SASEGT. Trimming cost V 2 bases and J 5 bases, with 18 bases left between them. In DNA, the CDR3 is TGTGCCAGCAGTGAATCCGGAGGGGTCTTCATTTATGGCTACACCTTC. It encodes CASSESGGVFIYGYTF.

This chain uses TRBV6-6 with TRBJ1-5; D is unclear. Trimming pared 8 bases from V and 4 bases from J, leaving 15 bases between. CDR3 length: 14 amino acids. Germline V CDR1 and CDR2: MNHNY, SVGAGI (reference sequence). This CDR3 reads CASLGTAENQPQHF. In nucleotides, the CDR3 is TGTGCCAGCCTAGGAACGGCGGAAAATCAGCCCCAGCATTTT.

This clone was observed once. This rearrangement joins TRBV27 to TRBJ2-1, with 11 bases lining up with TRBD2. CDR1 and CDR2 from the germline V gene are MNHEY and SMNVEV (reference sequence). The CDR3 has 15 amino acids. V gave up 3 bases and J gave up 7 bases; unmatched junction bases: 5. CDR3 coding DNA: TGTGCCAGCAGTTTCCTAGCGGGAGGAGGGAATGAGCAGTTCTTC. Its translation: CASSFLAGGGNEQFF.

The rearrangement uses TRBV5-1 and TRBJ1-1; no definite D call. Trimming cost V 0 bases and J 3 bases, with 6 bases left between them. From germline, CDR1 is SGHRS and CDR2 YFSETQ. This CDR3 spans 13 amino acids. The CDR3 nucleotides are TGCGCCAGCAGCTTGGAAACATACACTGAAGCTTTCTTT. The encoded protein is CASSLETYTEAFF. Complete variable domain (other parts from reference TRBV5-1 and TRBJ1-1): KAGVTQTPRYLIKTRGQQVTLSCSPISGHRSVSWYQQTPGQGLQFLFEYFSETQRNKGNFPGRFSGRQFSNSRSEMNVSTLELGDSALYLCASSLETYTEAFFGQGTRLTVV.

The chain has TRBV29-1 and TRBJ1-2; 7 bases are a match to TRBD1. Germline V gives CDR1 SQVTM, CDR2 ANQGSEA. CDR3 size: 12 residues. J was trimmed by 7 bases and V by 6 bases; bases with no gene match: 8. The CDR3 nucleotides read TGCAGCGTGAGAACAGGGGCCTCTGGCTACACCTTC. Translation: CSVRTGASGYTF.

The chain combines TRBV11-2 with TRBJ2-7; a possible D gene is TRBD1 (5 bases). V was clipped by 2 bases and J by 3 bases, with 14 bases between them. Germline lookup yields CDR1 SGHAT and CDR2 FQNNGV. The length of the CDR3 is 15 residues. The CDR3 sequence: CASSLNYRTIYEQYF. The CDR3 coding sequence is TGTGCCAGCAGCTTAAATTATAGGACAATCTACGAGCAGTACTTC.

V is TRBV6-5 and J is TRBJ1-2, with 9 bases identical to TRBD1. With V trimmed by 0 bases and J by 3 bases, 2 bases remained unmatched. Germline CDR1 MNHEY, CDR2 SVGAGI. The CDR3 is made up of 15 amino acids. The CDR3 reads CASSYSGQGHYGYTF. DNA for the CDR3: TGTGCCAGCAGTTACTCGGGACAGGGACACTATGGCTACACCTTC.

J is TRBJ1-5 and V is TRBV11-2; the D gene is possibly TRBD1 (5 bases). The V end lost 4 bases, the J end lost 1 base, and 11 bases lay between the germline ends. CDR3 length: 15 amino acids. Germline CDR1 SGHAT, CDR2 FQNNGV. CDR3 residues: CASSYVRGSNQPQHF. Here the CDR3 DNA reads TGTGCCAGCAGCTATGTGCGGGGCAGCAATCAGCCCCAGCATTTT.

This chain connects TRBV6-1 to TRBJ1-1, with D perhaps TRBD1 (6 bases). CDR3 length: 14 residues. Germline CDR1 MNHNS, CDR2 SASEGT. V was pared by 2 bases and J by 2 bases, with 9 bases between. DNA for the CDR3: TGTGCCAGCAGTGAACAGGGGAATAACACTGAAGCTTTCTTT. Translated: CASSEQGNNTEAFF.

The chain uses TRBV11-3 and TRBJ1-1, with unresolved D. CDR3 size: 13 residues. V lost 4 bases to trimming and J lost 5 bases, with 11 bases between them. CDR1 and CDR2 (germline): SGHNT, YENEEA. The CDR3 region is CASSSEGRTEAFF. The CDR3 bases are TGTGCCAGCAGCTCCGAAGGGAGAACTGAAGCTTTCTTT.

The V and J genes are TRBV7-8 and TRBJ2-1; perhaps TRBD1 as D (6 bases). Germline CDR1 reads SGHVS; CDR2 reads FQNEAQ. V dropped 2 bases and J dropped 0 bases, with 8 bases sitting between them. This CDR3 region has 15 residues. CDR3 amino acids: CASSLQGSSYNEQFF. In DNA form, the CDR3 reads TGTGCCAGCAGCTTACAGGGGAGCTCCTACAATGAGCAGTTCTTC.

The chain has TRBV6-5 and TRBJ1-2; possibly TRBD1 for D (6 bases). The V end was cut by 6 bases, the J end by 7 bases, with 12 bases between. The CDR3 totals 12 residues. Germline V gene data show CDR1 as MNHEY and CDR2 as SVGAGI. The CDR3 DNA is TGTGCCAGCAGCGGTCTGGGGGCTGGCTACACCTTC. Translated, it gives CASSGLGAGYTF.

The V call is TRBV6-1, the J call TRBJ2-7; 9 bases line up with TRBD1. The germline V gene encodes CDR1 MNHNS and CDR2 SASEGT. With V trimmed by 1 base and J by 5 bases, 6 bases remained unmatched. This CDR3 is 15 amino acids long. Here the CDR3 reads CASSEVGQGFDEQYF. CDR3 bases: TGTGCCAGCAGTGAAGTGGGACAGGGTTTCGACGAGCAGTACTTC.

CDR3 nucleotides: TGTGCCAGCAGCCAACTTACAGGGGATTTATTCTCTGGAAACACCATATATTTT. It translates to CASSQLTGDLFSGNTIYF. This rearrangement joins TRBV4-2 to TRBJ1-3, with 7 bases that match TRBD1. The CDR3 is made up of 18 amino acids. The germline V gene encodes CDR1 LGHNA and CDR2 YNFKEQ. The J segment lost 0 bases and the V segment lost 2 bases, leaving 10 bases of the junction unmatched.

J is TRBJ2-2 and V is TRBV9, with D uncertain. V lost 3 bases to trimming and J lost 1 base, with 7 bases between them. The length of the CDR3 is 14 residues. CDR1 is SGDLS and CDR2 is YYNGEE in the germline V gene. CDR3: CASSGHQNTGELFF. In nucleotides, the CDR3 is TGTGCCAGCAGCGGACATCAGAACACCGGGGAGCTGTTTTTT.

The chain has TRBV18 and TRBJ2-7; the D gene is possibly TRBD1 (6 bases). Germline values: CDR1 KGHSH, CDR2 LQKENI. V lost 3 bases and J lost 0, with 9 bases in between. This CDR3 region has 14 residues. CDR3 coding DNA: TGTGCCAGCTCACCTTCAGGGGACTCCTACGAGCAGTACTTC. It encodes CASSPSGDSYEQYF.

The V gene is TRBV6-4, the J gene TRBJ1-2, with D hard to call. Between the trimmed V and J ends, which lost 5 bases and 4 bases, there was a span of 14 bases. The CDR3 has 14 residues. The germline gives CDR1 MRHNA, CDR2 SNTAGT. The CDR3 sequence: CASSPIGSRYGYTF. The CDR3 region has the DNA TGTGCCAGCAGTCCTATAGGGAGCCGCTATGGCTACACCTTC.

The chain uses TRBV5-1 and TRBJ2-5; TRBD2 agrees at 8 bases. The CDR3 spans 17 residues. The J segment lost 4 bases and the V segment lost 4 bases, leaving 15 bases of the junction unmatched. The V gene's germline CDR1 is SGHRS and CDR2 YFSETQ. The CDR3 region has the DNA TGCGCCAGCAGCCAGGAACGGGGACTAGTAAGGAGAGAGACCCAGTACTTC. Amino acids: CASSQERGLVRRETQYF. Based on the CDR3 plus reference TRBV5-1 and TRBJ2-5, the full variable domain is KAGVTQTPRYLIKTRGQQVTLSCSPISGHRSVSWYQQTPGQGLQFLFEYFSETQRNKGNFPGRFSGRQFSNSRSEMNVSTLELGDSALYLCASSQERGLVRRETQYFGPGTRLLVL.